Presented here are 5 T cell receptor beta chains from one specimen sequenced in a study of response to subunit inactivated influenza vaccine. Each CDR3 protein is one row after TCRdb ran MiXCR on the RT-PCR reads. Here the sample spans approximately 680,000 distinct CDR3 sequences, 15% to 17% being singletons. The sample here was PBMCs from blood, taken 11 to 12 days after vaccination. The source is a man aged 45-65 years who received an inactivated influenza vaccine.

Many counts were recorded for this clonotype. The chain is built from TRBV24-1 and TRBJ2-1; D is uncertain. V lost 0 bases, J lost 11 bases, and 4 bases lay in between. The CDR3 totals 11 residues. Looked up from germline, CDR1 is KGHDR and CDR2 is SFDVKD. CDR3 bases: TGTGCCACCAGTGATTTGGCTCAGCAGTTCTTC. Protein sequence: CATSDLAQQFF.

This chain connects TRBV7-8 to TRBJ2-7; weak D call: TRBD1 (5 bases). From germline, CDR1 is SGHVS and CDR2 FQNEAQ. Trimming cost V 8 bases and J 3 bases, with 20 bases left between them. The CDR3 is 15 residues long. The CDR3 coding sequence is TGTGCCAGCTCCAAGCTGGGGCAGGCATTCTACGAGCAGTACTTC. It codes for CASSKLGQAFYEQYF.

Only a few counts were recorded for this clonotype. This chain joins TRBV9 and TRBJ2-3, with D possibly TRBD2 on 6 matching bases. This CDR3 is 14 amino acids long. V was shortened by 4 bases and J by 5 bases, with 14 bases between the two germline ends. CDR1 is SGDLS, CDR2 YYNGEE, per germline. Written as DNA, the CDR3 is TGTGCCAGCAGCACAAGGACGGAGGGAGATACGCAGTATTTT. Its protein is CASSTRTEGDTQYF. The whole variable domain, filled in from reference TRBV9 and TRBJ2-3, reads DSGVTQTPKHLITATGQRVTLRCSPRSGDLSVYWYQQSLDQGLQFLIQYYNGEERAKGNILERFSAQQFPDLHSELNLSSLELGDSALYFCASSTRTEGDTQYFGPGTRLTVL.

Only a few counts were recorded for this clonotype. The chain couples TRBV7-2 to TRBJ2-5, with a possible D match to TRBD1 (6 bases). The CDR3 has 14 residues. The V end lost 5 bases, the J end lost 4 bases, and 14 bases lay between the germline ends. In germline, CDR1 is SGHTA, CDR2 FQGNSA. The CDR3 here is CASSLYREGETQYF. Here the CDR3 DNA reads TGTGCCAGCAGCCTATACAGGGAAGGAGAGACCCAGTACTTC.

V gene TRBV9 combines with J gene TRBJ1-6, with D maybe TRBD1 (6 bases). The germline V gene encodes CDR1 SGDLS and CDR2 YYNGEE. V lost 2 bases to trimming and J lost 11 bases, with 14 bases between them. This CDR3 has 14 amino acids. CDR3 in DNA: TGTGCCAGCAGCGTGGGACAAGGGAATCCACCCCTCCACTTT. It encodes CASSVGQGNPPLHF.